Listed here is a single T cell receptor beta chain. The antigen remains unidentified. CDR1 GTSNPN and CDR2 SVGIG come from the germline V gene (reference sequence). Trimming stripped 5 bases from V and 6 bases from J, with 8 bases between. The CDR3 is 11 residues long. All the donors were Caucasian adults who lived in Nashville, Tennessee. These data belong to a study of shared clonotypes between healthy human individuals. Study details: Each donor's CD8 memory used one plate, CD8 naive two, each CD4 subset three. Study findings and constraints: Roughly 5% of naive CD4 clonotypes were common to a few donors.

Libraries were prepared by immunoSEQ multiplex PCR; TCRdb keeps only in-frame clonotypes and omits some of them. The sample lists 1.5 million to 1.9 million clones, roughly 98% seen once, with about 0.4% in the top ten. The clonotype comes from a man younger than 40 in good health. J is TRBJ2-1 and V is TRBV30, with D possibly TRBD2 on 5 matching bases. Sequencing input: naive CD4+ T cells sorted from blood. Indicated subset: CD45RA+ positively selected. CDR3 in DNA: TGTGCCTGGGGGCTAGCCAATGAGCAGTTCTTC. Its translation is CAWGLANEQFF.